The next 27 T cell receptor beta chains were all read from a single sample in a study of T cell repertoires in cytomegalovirus infection (dated by TCRdb to 2018 to 2020). The treatment or condition label corresponds to: in vitro stimulation with specific CMV peptide epitopes to enrich CMV-specific T cells. Sequencing used an Illumina HiSeq 1500. TCRdb applied fastp at Q25 and MiXCR to the public reads, then kept only in-frame beta chains. Each record represents a unique CDR3 protein, reported with the most common genes and DNA among its rows. In this sample the table shows about 180,000 distinct CDR3 sequences, about 22% of which occur a single time. The ten largest clonotypes hold roughly 25% of the sample. These receptors are not linked to any known antigen. The input for sequencing was CD8+ T cells from cultured PBMCs, taken from culture after CMV antigen stimulation. Every receptor here comes from a human donor in good health (CMV status not recorded). Some clones in this sample may be carry-over from other donors' samples.

This chain uses TRBV4-1 with TRBJ1-1; a weak D match, TRBD1 (6 bases). V was clipped by 1 base and J by 0 bases, with 12 bases between them. Germline lookup yields CDR1 MGHRA and CDR2 YSYEKL. CDR3 size: 16 residues. CDR3 nucleotides: TGCGCCAGCAGCCAAGGTCCAGGGGTCTTGAACACTGAAGCTTTCTTT. It translates to CASSQGPGVLNTEAFF.

This clonotype occurred a few times. This rearrangement joins TRBV7-9 to TRBJ2-7; no definite D call. Trimming took 1 base from V and 5 from J, leaving 12 bases between them. The CDR3 is 14 amino acids. The germline gives CDR1 SEHNR, CDR2 FQNEAQ (reference sequence). Here the CDR3 reads CASSLVASNDEQYF. DNA of the CDR3: TGTGCCAGCAGCTTAGTGGCGTCAAACGACGAGCAGTACTTC.

The chain couples TRBV6-5 to TRBJ1-1; no definite D call. V shed 2 bases and J shed 0 bases, with 13 bases lying between them. The CDR3 contains 16 residues. Germline V gene sequence: CDR1 MNHEY, CDR2 SVGAGI. DNA of the CDR3: TGTGCCAGCAGTTACGAGTTTCGGGAGATGAACACTGAAGCTTTCTTT. Residues: CASSYEFREMNTEAFF.

The J gene is TRBJ1-1, the V gene TRBV6-4; the D gene is possibly TRBD1 (5 bases). V was pared by 6 bases and J by 6 bases, with 14 bases between. This CDR3 spans 13 amino acids. The germline CDR1 and CDR2 sequences are MRHNA and SNTAGT. The CDR3 loop reads CASSDTWGAEAFF. Here the CDR3 DNA reads TGTGCCAGCAGCGACACGTGGGGGGCTGAAGCTTTCTTT.

Concerning this clonotype: Sequence at one end of the junction differs from germline and may be a read error. This chain uses TRBV6-2 or TRBV6-3 with TRBJ1-3; D is uncertain. Per germline, CDR1 MNHEY and CDR2 SVGEGT. The CDR3 consists of 16 residues. CDR3 DNA: TGTGCCAGCAGTTACTCGGGCAGTTACTCTAGAAACACCATATATTTT. This sequence encodes CASSYSGSYSRNTIYF.

J is TRBJ2-3 and V is TRBV27; no reliable D call. Germline CDR1 MNHEY, CDR2 SMNVEV (reference sequence). CDR3 length: 13 amino acids. Trimming cost V 6 bases and J 2 bases, with 9 bases left between them. CDR3 region: CASRTFDTDTQYF. The CDR3 DNA sequence: TGTGCCAGCAGGACATTCGACACAGATACGCAGTATTTT.

This clonotype occurred a few times. V gene TRBV7-9 combines with J gene TRBJ2-5, with a tentative D call TRBD1 (6 bases). Germline V lookup: CDR1 SEHNR, CDR2 FQNEAQ (reference sequence). There are 12 residues in the CDR3. The ends were cut back, 6 bases at V and 4 bases at J, with 9 bases in the middle. The CDR3 DNA is TGTGCCAGCAGACAAGGGGGAGAGACCCAGTACTTC. Protein: CASRQGGETQYF. The variable domain in full, with the rest retrieved from reference TRBV7-9 and TRBJ2-5, is DTGVSQNPRHKITKRGQNVTFRCDPISEHNRLYWYRQTLGQGPEFLTYFQNEAQLEKSRLLSDRFSAERPKGSFSTLEIQRTEQGDSAMYLCASRQGGETQYFGPGTRLLVL.

This clonotype was counted only a few times. CDR3 protein: CASSPTVSGNNEQFF. DNA for the CDR3: TGTGCCAGCAGCCCAACCGTTAGCGGCAACAATGAGCAGTTCTTC. The chain joins TRBV7-9 to TRBJ2-1; tentative D call: TRBD2 (6 bases). The length of the CDR3 is 15 residues. Germline V CDR1 and CDR2: SEHNR, FQNEAQ (reference sequence). The V end was cut by 5 bases, the J end by 5 bases, with 16 bases between.

This clonotype was counted a few times. The chain joins TRBV6-6 to TRBJ1-5; 9 positions match TRBD1. The trim removed 5 bases at V and 2 bases at J, leaving 16 bases unmatched. The germline CDR1 and CDR2 sequences are MNHNY and SVGAGI (reference sequence). The CDR3 contains 19 residues. The CDR3 loop reads CASSQPGQGSWKGNQPQHF. CDR3 nucleotide sequence: TGTGCCAGCAGTCAACCGGGACAGGGAAGTTGGAAGGGCAATCAGCCCCAGCATTTT.

This clonotype was seen more than once but under ten times. This sequence joins TRBV7-2 and TRBJ2-3; D is unclear. This CDR3 is built from 16 residues. Germline lookup yields CDR1 SGHTA and CDR2 FQGNSA. V lost 0 bases and J 7 bases, leaving 17 bases between the germline ends. The CDR3 here is CASSLAPPGSSYTQYF. In nucleotides, the CDR3 is TGTGCCAGCAGCTTAGCGCCCCCCGGTAGTAGTTATACGCAGTATTTT.

The chain carries TRBV28 and TRBJ2-5; no clear D gene. This CDR3 has 15 amino acids. V lost 2 bases and J 0 bases, leaving 10 bases between the germline ends. CDR1 MDHEN and CDR2 SYDVKM come from the germline V gene. The CDR3: CASSLTQVYQETQYF. As DNA, the CDR3 is TGTGCCAGCAGTTTAACTCAGGTGTACCAAGAGACCCAGTACTTC.

This chain links TRBV19 with TRBJ2-7; D possibly matches TRBD1 or TRBD2 (5 bases each). There are 14 residues in the CDR3. Germline V CDR1 and CDR2: LNHDA, SQIVND (reference sequence). Trimming shortened V by 1 base and J by 3 bases, and 10 bases separated the two germline ends. The CDR3 sequence is CASSIVLGVYEQYF. CDR3 sequence (DNA): TGTGCCAGTAGTATAGTGCTGGGGGTCTACGAGCAGTACTTC.

This sequence joins TRBV3-1 and TRBJ2-7, with TRBD2 identical over 9 bases. J gave up 2 bases and V 1 base, and 3 bases lay outside the gene matches. Germline V gives CDR1 LGHDT, CDR2 YNNKEL (reference sequence). The CDR3 runs 15 residues. The CDR3 reads CASSQGAGGTYEQYF. CDR3 coding DNA: TGTGCCAGCAGCCAAGGAGCGGGGGGCACCTACGAGCAGTACTTC.

This clonotype has just a few counts. The gene calls are TRBV6-6 and TRBJ1-1, with 10 positions matching TRBD1. Germline-derived CDR1 and CDR2 are MNHNY and SVGAGI (reference sequence). J was trimmed by 3 bases and V by 6 bases; bases with no gene match: 4. The CDR3 loop spans 14 amino acids. CDR3 DNA: TGTGCCAGCAGCACCGGGACAGGGGACACTGAAGCTTTCTTT. This sequence encodes CASSTGTGDTEAFF.

This clonotype was seen a handful of times. The chain carries TRBV29-1 and TRBJ2-3; 10 bases are shared with TRBD1. The CDR3 is 13 residues long. Trimming removed 8 bases from V and 3 bases from J; junction bases left unmatched: 5. Per germline, CDR1 SQVTM and CDR2 ANQGSEA. The CDR3 region has the DNA TGCAGCAACAGACAGGGGGCGACAGATACGCAGTATTTT. Translating gives CSNRQGATDTQYF.

V is TRBV4-1 and J is TRBJ2-1, with 9 bases that match TRBD1. Unmatched junction bases numbered 4, after V lost 4 bases and J lost 0 bases. Germline CDR1 reads MGHRA; CDR2 reads YSYEKL. This CDR3 is built from 16 residues. CDR3 nucleotides: TGCGCCAGCAGCCCGGGACAGGGATCCTCCTACAATGAGCAGTTCTTC. It translates to CASSPGQGSSYNEQFF.

V usage is TRBV7-9 and J usage is TRBJ1-2, with D perhaps matching TRBD1 (5 bases). The CDR3 totals 14 residues. The V end lost 4 bases, the J end lost 4 bases, and 13 bases lay between the germline ends. The germline gives CDR1 SEHNR, CDR2 FQNEAQ (reference sequence). CDR3 nucleotide sequence: TGTGCCAGCAGCTCCACGGGGGACCCCTATGGCTACACCTTC. Residues: CASSSTGDPYGYTF. The full variable domain, its missing parts supplied by reference TRBV7-9 and TRBJ1-2, is DTGVSQNPRHKITKRGQNVTFRCDPISEHNRLYWYRQTLGQGPEFLTYFQNEAQLEKSRLLSDRFSAERPKGSFSTLEIQRTEQGDSAMYLCASSSTGDPYGYTFGSGTRLTVV.

CDR3 nucleotide sequence: TGTGCCAGCAGCGGCCAAGGCTATAATCAGCCCCAGCATTTT. It codes for CASSGQGYNQPQHF. This chain links TRBV7-2 with TRBJ1-5; D call uncertain. The length of the CDR3 is 14 residues. Per germline, CDR1 SGHTA and CDR2 FQGNSA. The V gene lost 5 bases and the J gene lost 4 bases, with 12 bases spanning the gap. The full variable domain, completed using reference TRBV7-2 and TRBJ1-5, is GAGVSQSPSNKVTEKGKDVELRCDPISGHTALYWYRQSLGQGLEFLIYFQGNSAPDKSGLPSDRFSAERTGGSVSTLTIQRTQQEDSAVYLCASSGQGYNQPQHFGDGTRLSIL.

At least ten counts were recorded for this clonotype. The CDR3 DNA reads as TGTGCCAGCAGCTTACCTCAGAACACTGAAGCTTTCTTT. This encodes CASSLPQNTEAFF. V usage is TRBV7-2 and J usage is TRBJ1-1; D is undetermined. The CDR3 has 13 amino acids. Germline-derived CDR1 and CDR2 are SGHTA and FQGNSA. Trimming left V 2 bases short and J 1 base short, with 5 bases between. Full variable domain (outside the CDR3, taken from reference TRBV7-2 and TRBJ1-1): GAGVSQSPSNKVTEKGKDVELRCDPISGHTALYWYRQSLGQGLEFLIYFQGNSAPDKSGLPSDRFSAERTGGSVSTLTIQRTQQEDSAVYLCASSLPQNTEAFFGQGTRLTVV.

This clonotype has a handful of counts. J is TRBJ1-1 and V is TRBV30, with no clear D. Germline CDR1 reads GTSNPN; CDR2 reads SVGIG (reference sequence). The CDR3 is 13 amino acids. Here the CDR3 DNA reads TGTGGTAGGCGGGAGGGAGCCAACACTGAAGCTTTCTTT. Protein: CGRREGANTEAFF.

This clonotype appeared a few times. The V call is TRBV4-1, the J call TRBJ1-1; D is perhaps TRBD1 (5 bases). The CDR3 consists of 15 residues. Germline loops: CDR1 MGHRA, CDR2 YSYEKL. Trimming pared 4 bases from V and 1 base from J, leaving 13 bases between. CDR3 amino acids: CASSPREGRNTEAFF. In nucleotides, the CDR3 is TGCGCCAGCAGCCCGAGGGAGGGACGGAACACTGAAGCTTTCTTT.

This clonotype was seen at least ten times. The chain carries TRBV7-8 and TRBJ2-3, with TRBD2 as a possible D gene (5 bases). The germline CDR1 and CDR2 sequences are SGHVS and FQNEAQ. V gave up 5 bases and J gave up 4 bases, with 16 bases separating them. The CDR3 length is 15 residues. CDR3 sequence: CASSPTEGRADTQYF. CDR3 sequence (DNA): TGTGCCAGCAGCCCGACCGAGGGTCGTGCAGATACGCAGTATTTT. The variable domain in full, completed from reference TRBV7-8 and TRBJ2-3, reads GAGVSQSPRYKVAKRGQDVALRCDPISGHVSLFWYQQALGQGPEFLTYFQNEAQLDKSGLPSDRFFAERPEGSVSTLKIQRTQQEDSAVYLCASSPTEGRADTQYFGPGTRLTVL.

In this sample, this clonotype turned up a few times. The CDR3 coding sequence is TGTGCCAGCAGCGCACCGACAGGGGATGGCTACACCTTC. Its protein product is CASSAPTGDGYTF. V usage is TRBV9 and J usage is TRBJ1-2; 8 nucleotides agree with TRBD1. The CDR3 runs 13 residues. Germline CDR1 is SGDLS and CDR2 is YYNGEE. Trimming cost V 3 bases and J 6 bases; bases outside gene matches: 4. The entire variable domain, with the rest obtained from reference TRBV9 and TRBJ1-2, is as follows: DSGVTQTPKHLITATGQRVTLRCSPRSGDLSVYWYQQSLDQGLQFLIQYYNGEERAKGNILERFSAQQFPDLHSELNLSSLELGDSALYFCASSAPTGDGYTFGSGTRLTVV.

This clonotype occurred a few times. The chain uses TRBV2 and TRBJ2-3, with 7 bases fitting TRBD1. V trimming: 10 bases; J trimming: 3 bases; junction bases outside the gene matches: 7. The CDR3 runs 13 residues. CDR1 and CDR2 from the germline V gene are SNHLY and FYNNEI. In DNA, the CDR3 is TGTGCCAACGCCAGGGGACAGACAGATACGCAGTATTTT. Translating gives CANARGQTDTQYF.

The chain employs TRBV12-3 or TRBV12-4 and TRBJ2-1, with 8 bases that match TRBD1. Trimming removed 5 bases from V and 7 bases from J; junction bases left unmatched: 4. The length of the CDR3 is 13 residues. The CDR3 loop reads CASSPGGWNEQFF. CDR3 bases: TGTGCCAGCAGTCCAGGGGGCTGGAATGAGCAGTTCTTC.

The genes are TRBV4-3 and TRBJ1-4; 8 bases align to TRBD1. Looked up from germline, CDR1 is LGHNA and CDR2 is YSLEER. This CDR3 has 16 residues. V lost 4 bases, J lost 8 bases, and 12 bases stayed unmatched. The CDR3 loop reads CASSRLPGQANEKLFF. DNA for the CDR3: TGCGCCAGCAGCCGCCTTCCGGGACAGGCCAACGAAAAACTGTTTTTT.

The genes are TRBV7-9 and TRBJ2-3, with TRBD1 as a possible D gene (6 bases). This CDR3 is built from 16 residues. Trimming shortened V by 4 bases and J by 0 bases, and 14 bases separated the two germline ends. Germline V gene data show CDR1 as SEHNR and CDR2 as FQNEAQ (reference sequence). The CDR3 nucleotides read TGTGCCAGCAGCTCCCCAGGGGACGCGAGCACAGATACGCAGTATTTT. Residues: CASSSPGDASTDTQYF.